The 28 T cell receptor beta chains below were found in one sample sequenced in a study of regulatory T cells in long-lasting Graves disease. Time point specified: persistent/refractory GD, antithyroid drugs over 5 years with positive TRAb. The TCR library was prepared using RNA isolated from PBMCs. For TCR beta, libraries came from iRepertoire HTBI primers and Arm-PCR of CDR3 regions. TCRdb fed the multiplex PCR reads into MiXCR, producing one record per CDR3 protein. The data hold around 450,000 distinct CDR3 sequences, with around a fifth observed a single time. Source: peripheral blood mononuclear cells (PBMCs), taken when the disease was refractory, from a patient treated with antithyroid drugs. The receptor set was obtained from a female donor with Graves disease.

The gene calls are TRBV28 and TRBJ2-1; TRBD2 aligns across 9 bases. The length of the CDR3 is 16 residues. The V gene's germline CDR1 is MDHEN and CDR2 SYDVKM. V gave up 11 bases and J gave up 0 bases; unmatched junction bases: 11. Written as DNA, the CDR3 is TGTGCCGTTTGGGAGCGGGAGGCGAGCTCCTACAATGAGCAGTTCTTC. Its translation: CAVWEREASSYNEQFF.

The chain joins TRBV7-2 to TRBJ2-3, with unresolved D. The CDR3 extends over 14 amino acids. Trimming removed 2 bases from V and 0 bases from J, with 6 bases in between. The germline CDR1 and CDR2 sequences are SGHTA and FQGNSA. The CDR3 loop is CASSLPLSTDTQYF. CDR3 in DNA: TGTGCCAGCAGCTTACCACTAAGCACAGATACGCAGTATTTT.

In its sample, this clonotype was seen many times. The chain is built from TRBV20-1 and TRBJ2-5; D might be TRBD1 (6 bases). Germline lookup yields CDR1 DFQATT and CDR2 SNEGSKA (reference sequence). Trimming stripped 1 base from V and 1 base from J, with 7 bases between. This CDR3 has 13 residues. CDR3 DNA: TGCAGTGCTAGAGGGACAGTCCAAGAGACCCAGTACTTC. Translated, it gives CSARGTVQETQYF.

This clonotype was observed at least ten times. This rearrangement joins TRBV29-1 to TRBJ2-6; possible D gene TRBD1, 6 bases. Germline V gene sequence: CDR1 SQVTM, CDR2 ANQGSEA. Deletions cut 0 bases from V and 3 bases from J, with 9 bases between. The CDR3 runs to 15 residues. The CDR3 spells CSVEDPGVGANVLTF. The CDR3 nucleotides are TGCAGCGTTGAAGATCCAGGGGTTGGGGCCAACGTCCTGACTTTC.

The sample holds a few counts of this clonotype. The V and J genes are TRBV3-1 and TRBJ1-1; D ambiguous. The CDR3 sequence is 13 residues long. Between the trimmed V and J ends, which lost 4 bases and 6 bases, there was a span of 12 bases. Germline CDR1 and CDR2: LGHDT and YNNKEL (reference sequence). In DNA, the CDR3 is TGTGCCAGCAGCCGCCCGAGAGGAGCTGAAGCTTTCTTT. Translating it yields CASSRPRGAEAFF.

CDR3 region: CASSYYEGLDQPQHF. CDR3 coding DNA: TGTGCCAGCAGTTATTATGAGGGTCTCGATCAGCCCCAGCATTTT. The V gene is TRBV6-2 or TRBV6-3, the J gene TRBJ1-5, with D unclear. There are 15 residues in the CDR3. The germline V gene has CDR1 MNHEY and CDR2 SVGEGT. Trimming stripped 3 bases from V and 5 bases from J, with 14 bases between.

This clonotype showed up just a few times. V is TRBV19 and J is TRBJ2-1, with 13 bases lining up with TRBD2. Germline values: CDR1 LNHDA, CDR2 SQIVND (reference sequence). After removal of 0 bases from V and 6 bases from J, the junction contained 8 bases not matched to a gene. The CDR3 extends over 18 amino acids. CDR3 sequence (DNA): TGTGCCAGTAGTATAGATCAGGCGGGACTAGCGGGAATCAATGAGCAGTTCTTC. Translating gives CASSIDQAGLAGINEQFF.

The CDR3 DNA follows: TGTGCCAGTAGTATAATCGGGCAGACCGGGGAGCTGTTTTTT. Translation: CASSIIGQTGELFF. The rearrangement joins TRBV19 to TRBJ2-2; no definite D call. Trimming took 2 bases from V and 5 from J, leaving 9 bases between them. This CDR3 contains 14 residues. Germline values: CDR1 LNHDA, CDR2 SQIVND (reference sequence).

This clonotype was recorded many times. The J gene is TRBJ1-1, the V gene TRBV6-1; possibly TRBD1 for D (6 bases). Trimming shortened V by 6 bases and J by 1 base, and 9 bases separated the two germline ends. The CDR3 is 13 amino acids. CDR1 is MNHNS, CDR2 SASEGT, per germline. For the CDR3, the DNA is TGTGCCAGCAGAAGGGGGGGGAACACTGAAGCTTTCTTT. This translates into CASRRGGNTEAFF.

The sample holds many counts of this clonotype. The V and J genes are TRBV24-1 and TRBJ2-5; D may be TRBD2 (6 bases). The CDR3 runs to 15 residues. Germline V lookup: CDR1 KGHDR, CDR2 SFDVKD. Trimming stripped 3 bases from V and 5 bases from J, with 15 bases between. DNA of the CDR3: TGTGCCACCAGTGATCCCGCGGGGCAGCGGGAGACCCAGTACTTC. Residues: CATSDPAGQRETQYF.

On this clonotype: A much larger clone sits a single nucleotide away, making a read error possible. The chain is built from TRBV12-3 or TRBV12-4 and TRBJ1-4; 8 positions match TRBD1. This CDR3 has 14 amino acids. CDR3 residues: CAGSPTGGFEKLFF. The CDR3 coding sequence is TGTGCCGGCAGTCCCACAGGGGGGTTTGAAAAACTGTTTTTT.

V and J are TRBV28 and TRBJ2-1; no clear D gene. Germline V gene lookup returns CDR1 MDHEN and CDR2 SYDVKM. The CDR3 has 15 amino acids. The V gene lost 3 bases and the J gene lost 0 bases, with 9 bases spanning the gap. In DNA, the CDR3 is TGTGCCAGCAGTTTCAGGAGAAGCTCCTACAATGAGCAGTTCTTC. Amino acids: CASSFRRSSYNEQFF.

V and J are TRBV4-2 and TRBJ1-5, with D possibly matching TRBD1 (5 bases). This CDR3 contains 16 residues. Looked up from germline, CDR1 is LGHNA and CDR2 is YNFKEQ. V shed 0 bases and J shed 0 bases, with 9 bases lying between them. The chain's CDR3 is CASSQEQTGSNQPQHF. The CDR3 coding sequence is TGTGCCAGCAGCCAAGAACAAACAGGTAGCAATCAGCCCCAGCATTTT.

In its sample, this clonotype was seen many times. The rearrangement uses TRBV7-9 and TRBJ2-7; no definite D call. Between the trimmed V and J ends, which lost 4 bases and 2 bases, there was a span of 12 bases. Germline CDR1 SEHNR, CDR2 FQNEAQ (reference sequence). The CDR3 spans 14 residues. CDR3 nucleotides: TGTGCCAGCAGCTCCCCGTTAGTGCCCTACGAGCAGTACTTC. Translated: CASSSPLVPYEQYF.

The chain uses TRBV6-1 and TRBJ2-7; D unclear. The CDR3 loop spans 15 amino acids. The germline V and J ends were trimmed by 6 bases and 5 bases, with 20 bases remaining between them. Germline CDR1 reads MNHNS; CDR2 reads SASEGT. The CDR3: CASSLSGYKENEQYF. The CDR3 bases are TGTGCCAGCAGCTTGTCAGGTTACAAGGAAAACGAGCAGTACTTC.

The chain couples TRBV24-1 to TRBJ1-5, with D uncertain. The CDR3 length is 16 residues. The germline gives CDR1 KGHDR, CDR2 SFDVKD. Trimming removed 4 bases at V and 5 bases at J, with 17 bases between. The CDR3 region has the DNA TGTGCCACCAGTGACTCCCGACTTGAGAAGGATCAGCCCCAGCATTTT. The encoded protein is CATSDSRLEKDQPQHF.

This clonotype was recorded many times. V gene TRBV7-2 combines with J gene TRBJ1-5, with D possibly matching TRBD1 (5 bases). V dropped 0 bases and J dropped 5 bases, with 11 bases sitting between them. The CDR3 covers 15 residues. Germline CDR1 SGHTA, CDR2 FQGNSA. For the CDR3, the DNA is TGTGCCAGCAGCTTAGCGCTTGGGGCAGATCAGCCCCAGCATTTT. Its protein is CASSLALGADQPQHF.

This clonotype showed up just a few times. The rearrangement joins TRBV19 to TRBJ1-2, with 7 bases aligning to TRBD1. The germline gives CDR1 LNHDA, CDR2 SQIVND (reference sequence). The length of the CDR3 is 13 residues. With 10 bases clipped from V and 9 bases from J, the junction kept 14 bases outside the gene matches. CDR3 protein: CATSEDRAVSYTF. CDR3 sequence (DNA): TGTGCCACCTCGGAAGACAGGGCTGTGAGCTACACCTTC.

This clonotype was picked up a small number of times. The V call is TRBV7-6, the J call TRBJ1-2, with D possibly TRBD1 on 6 matching bases. This CDR3 has 16 amino acids. Germline CDR1 SGHVS, CDR2 FNYEAQ. V shed 2 bases and J shed 2 bases, with 15 bases lying between them. CDR3 protein: CASSLTATGANYGYTF. The CDR3, as DNA: TGTGCCAGCAGCTTAACCGCGACAGGAGCGAACTATGGCTACACCTTC.

This sequence joins TRBV4-1 and TRBJ2-2; 7 bases line up with TRBD1. This CDR3 has 16 amino acids. Per germline, CDR1 MGHRA and CDR2 YSYEKL. With 2 bases clipped from V and 5 bases from J, the junction kept 8 bases outside the gene matches. Here the CDR3 reads CASSQPRQGKTGELFF. CDR3 nucleotide sequence: TGCGCCAGCAGCCAACCCAGACAGGGAAAGACCGGGGAGCTGTTTTTT.

The chain recombines TRBV30 with TRBJ1-1; weak D call: TRBD1 (5 bases). V was trimmed by 4 bases and J by 8 bases, leaving 11 bases between them. Germline V lookup: CDR1 GTSNPN, CDR2 SVGIG (reference sequence). There are 11 residues in the CDR3. CDR3 bases: TGTGCCTGGACCCGTGGGGGAGAAGCTTTCTTT. Translation: CAWTRGGEAFF.

V gene TRBV20-1 combines with J gene TRBJ2-2, with 9 positions matching TRBD1. CDR3 length: 15 residues. CDR1 and CDR2 from the germline V gene are DFQATT and SNEGSKA (reference sequence). Germline trimming cut 1 base from V and 5 bases from J; bases unmatched to any gene: 5. CDR3 bases: TGCAGTGCTAGAGTTACAGGGGGCCAAACCGGGGAGCTGTTTTTT. Its protein is CSARVTGGQTGELFF.

This clonotype was detected ten times or more. The chain has TRBV13 and TRBJ1-2; 9 bases are shared with TRBD1. V lost 0 bases, J lost 4 bases, and 3 bases stayed unmatched. Germline V gene sequence: CDR1 PRHDT, CDR2 FYEKMQ (reference sequence). The CDR3 is made up of 15 amino acids. CDR3: CASSLGDRGAYGYTF. DNA of the CDR3: TGTGCCAGCAGCTTAGGGGACAGGGGAGCCTATGGCTACACCTTC.

This chain links TRBV5-6 with TRBJ1-2, with TRBD1 as a possible D gene (5 bases). Trimming stripped 4 bases from V and 4 bases from J, with 14 bases between. Germline loops: CDR1 SGHDT, CDR2 YYEEEE. This CDR3 is built from 14 residues. CDR3 sequence reads: CASSPHGTAYGYTF. The CDR3 DNA follows: TGTGCCAGCAGCCCCCATGGGACCGCCTATGGCTACACCTTC.

The gene calls are TRBV28 and TRBJ2-3, with 14 bases identical to TRBD2. The CDR3 loop spans 18 amino acids. Germline V lookup: CDR1 MDHEN, CDR2 SYDVKM. The V segment lost 5 bases and the J segment 5 bases; nucleotides outside the gene matches: 12. The CDR3 loop reads CASSAGLAGGYRKDTQYF. Here the CDR3 DNA reads TGTGCCAGCAGTGCCGGACTAGCGGGAGGCTATAGAAAAGATACGCAGTATTTT.

This clonotype has a handful of counts. The V gene is TRBV11-2, the J gene TRBJ2-7, with D possibly TRBD1 on 5 matching bases. Trimming took 4 bases from V and 0 from J, leaving 13 bases between them. The V gene's germline CDR1 is SGHAT and CDR2 FQNNGV. CDR3 size: 15 residues. CDR3 region: CASSSPVRVSYEQYF. As DNA, the CDR3 is TGTGCCAGCAGCTCCCCGGTCAGGGTCTCCTACGAGCAGTACTTC.

V is TRBV7-2 and J is TRBJ1-6, with D possibly TRBD1 on 5 matching bases. This CDR3 is built from 16 residues. With 5 bases removed from V and 0 bases from J, the gap between germline ends came to 11 bases. Germline V lookup: CDR1 SGHTA, CDR2 FQGNSA. The CDR3 reads CASSVSGSSYNSPLHF. CDR3 nucleotides: TGTGCCAGCAGCGTCTCAGGGAGCTCCTATAATTCACCCCTCCACTTT.

This rearrangement joins TRBV7-9 to TRBJ1-5; 8 positions match TRBD1. V lost 1 base, J lost 8 bases, and 4 bases stayed unmatched. The germline CDR1 and CDR2 sequences are SEHNR and FQNEAQ (reference sequence). This CDR3 comprises 14 residues. In DNA, the CDR3 is TGTGCCAGCAGCTTAGAGGACAGGGCAAAGCCCCAGCATTTT. It is translated as CASSLEDRAKPQHF.